This T cell receptor (beta chain) was observed in a study of blood T cell repertoires in COVID-19. The table came from immunoSEQ multiplex PCR; TCRdb's copy has only in-frame clones and leaves some out. The sample has 250,000 or so clones, roughly 91% seen once. The table lists this clone with a few counts. Trimming at V came to 4 bases and at J to 3 bases, leaving 6 bases not matched to a gene. The CDR3 contains 14 residues. CDR1 and CDR2 (germline): SGHAT, FQNNGV. Participants were aged about 18 to 90 years, lived in over 20 US areas, and enrolled virtually. J is TRBJ2-7 and V is TRBV11-2; TRBD2 aligns across 7 bases. This sequence was found in a middle-aged man who had recovered from COVID-19. The sample was PBMCs or T cells enriched from blood (not recorded which). Here the CDR3 reads CASSSPGLNYEQYF. CDR3 DNA: TGTGCCAGCAGCTCACCGGGACTAAACTACGAGCAGTACTTC.